Sequencing of this T cell receptor beta chain was carried out in a study of blood T cell repertoires in COVID-19 (dated by TCRdb to about 2020). Study-wide context: Samples covering the acute and convalescent phases of COVID-19 were provided by collaborators in the United States, Italy and Spain. The prospective study material was composed of cDNA or gDNA derived from T cells, B-cell-depleted T cells, or PBMCs. Subjects who had been exposed to COVID-19, were actively infected with it, or had recovered from it provided the deeply sampled blood TCRbeta repertoires that made up the dataset. The repertoires were made available in a free public database intended to serve as a resource for research on the immune response to SARS-CoV-2. The samples were drawn from the first 160 participants of the ongoing ImmuneRACE study and from 1,254 subjects provided by 6 global collaborators. Sample metadata almost always included a de-identified subject ID, COVID-19 status, age in years and sex. HLA class I and class II types, where available, came from metadata supplied by the sample provider rather than from assay-based typing. Paper-wide results and their limitations: How much clinical and demographic metadata was included differed by source and by participant, and the metadata was provided uncurated.

Details on this clone: It lacks a known antigen. Base qualities are missing; no much larger clone stands one base away.

The CDR3 runs 15 residues from the cysteine to the phenylalanine. Only CDR3 DNA is held: 45 bases, read in frame from base 1. CDR1 and CDR2 (SGHKS, YYEKEE) derive from the germline V gene (reference sequence). The junction carries 10 bases between V and J, which are trimmed by 0 bases and 6 bases respectively. TCRbeta CDR3 regions were amplified from genomic DNA using the immunoSEQ Assay, a bias-controlled multiplex PCR. The original methods were these. The number of nucleated cells in each sample was estimated by amplification of reference gene primers within the assay. Sequence reads were collapsed and filtered to measure the absolute abundance of every unique TCRbeta CDR3 rearrangement. For each sample, productive Simpson clonality was calculated as the square root of Simpson's diversity index across productive rearrangements. The immuneACCESS repertoire file appears here via TCRdb, limited to in-frame rearrangements. These files lack a portion of the clones; in checked studies, under half of the deficit traces to unresolved V genes, and the cause of the others is not known. V and J calls and clone size are copied from that table; D and trimming were computed from the DNA. Recorded for this sample are under 200,000 clones; 86% of them occurred a single time. The ten most abundant clones make up under 3.5% of the sample.

The collaborating institutions used their own protocols to collect whole blood in K2EDTA tubes. For TCRbeta analysis, collaborators shipped samples in one of three forms: frozen whole blood, isolated PBMCs, or DNA extracted from either of those sample types. The sequence derives from a man between 65 and 85 years old with acute or convalescent COVID-19. The sample was peripheral blood. The sequence links TRBV5-5 to TRBJ1-6, with no confidently assigned D gene. The CDR3 reads CASSLGSGINSPLHF. The DNA reads as follows: TGTGCCAGCAGCTTGGGTTCGGGGATTAATTCACCCCTCCACTTT.